This TCR beta chain was identified in a study of somatic mutations in cytotoxic T cells in rheumatoid arthritis. The CDR3 covers 16 residues. Per germline, CDR1 SGHVS and CDR2 FNYEAQ. Trimming removed 5 bases from V and 0 bases from J; junction bases left unmatched: 8. Study-wide results and caveats: Within the rheumatoid arthritis patients, CD8+ clonality went up as age increased (Spearman r ~ 0.49). The same was not true of the healthy controls. Nobody knew which antigens the expanded CD8+ clones targeted.

This clone has only a few counts. The target antigen is unknown. The protocol was immunoSEQ multiplex PCR, while the TCRdb copy is restricted to in-frame clones and leaves out a portion. The sample contains about 14,000 clones, around nine tenths of which appear only once. The sequenced material came from CD4+ T cells sorted from blood. The chain recombines TRBV7-6 with TRBJ2-3; 7 bases match TRBD2. The sequence came from a man in his 70s with rheumatoid arthritis. The CDR3 is CASSQSGRASTDTQYF. The DNA for the CDR3 is TGTGCCAGCAGCCAGTCGGGGAGGGCTAGCACAGATACGCAGTATTTT.